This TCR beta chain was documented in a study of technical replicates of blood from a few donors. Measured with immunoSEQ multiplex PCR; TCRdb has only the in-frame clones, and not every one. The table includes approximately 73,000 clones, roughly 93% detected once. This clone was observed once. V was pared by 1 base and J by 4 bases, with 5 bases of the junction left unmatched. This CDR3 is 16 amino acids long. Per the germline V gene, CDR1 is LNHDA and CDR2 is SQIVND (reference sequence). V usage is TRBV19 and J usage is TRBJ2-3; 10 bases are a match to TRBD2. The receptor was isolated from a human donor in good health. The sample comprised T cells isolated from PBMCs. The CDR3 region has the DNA TGTGCCAGTAGTATAGGACTAGCGGGTCCTTCAGATACGCAGTATTTT. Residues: CASSIGLAGPSDTQYF.